These T cell receptor beta chains were read from a single sample in a study of blood T cell repertoires in COVID-19. The repertoire was sequenced with immunoSEQ multiplex PCR; TCRdb's copy has only in-frame clones and lacks some. The sample has about 63,000 clones, about 87% seen once. The material sequenced was peripheral blood. These receptors came from a man over 45 with active COVID-19. Each CDR3 is given with its conserved first and last residue.

V gene: TRBV10-3; CDR3 protein: CAISRHTDTQYF
V gene: TRBV4-3; CDR3 protein: CASSQDLPGNEKLFF
V gene: TRBV7-2; CDR3 protein: CASSLGQYGYTF
V gene: TRBV7-8; CDR3 protein: CASSRTAYYNEQFF
V gene: TRBV24-1; CDR3 protein: CATSAFGTGFYNEQFF
V gene: TRBV27; CDR3 protein: CASRLRGGRAGDEQFF
V gene: TRBV9; CDR3 protein: CASSANYGYTF
V gene: TRBV12-3/TRBV12-4; CDR3 protein: CASSFRVETQYF
V gene: TRBV5-1; CDR3 protein: CASSWGWTGIRTDTQYF
V gene: TRBV18; CDR3 protein: CASSPLGTSSIGEQFF
V gene: TRBV5-1; CDR3 protein: CASSHVISGPTDTQYF
V gene: TRBV4-3; CDR3 protein: CASSQVSGEGYTF
V gene: TRBV4-2; CDR3 protein: CASSQDPFQTGGYGYTF
V gene: TRBV13; CDR3 protein: CASSLGVSGRNEQFF
V gene: TRBV5-1; CDR3 protein: CASRRAGSTSPTYEQYF
V gene: TRBV5-4; CDR3 protein: CASSWGPSGETQYF
V gene: TRBV30; CDR3 protein: CAWSQQGAGEKLFF
V gene: TRBV11-2; CDR3 protein: CASSLLEGGPREQYF
V gene: TRBV11-3; CDR3 protein: CASSPRMRDTEAFF
V gene: TRBV29-1; CDR3 protein: CSVSQGEQYF
V gene: TRBV5-1; CDR3 protein: CASSLGWLAPHSGANVLTF
V gene: TRBV29-1; CDR3 protein: CSVATGTNTEAFF
V gene: TRBV5-4; CDR3 protein: CASSLKGGAKNIQYF
V gene: TRBV24-1; CDR3 protein: CATSDTLAARRNEQFF
V gene: TRBV7-9; CDR3 protein: CASSLGGLAGAPGELFF
V gene: TRBV18; CDR3 protein: CASSQLISWNTEAFF
V gene: TRBV7-8; CDR3 protein: CASSLTGQTVEQYF
V gene: TRBV12-3/TRBV12-4; CDR3 protein: CASSARSWDTQYF
V gene: TRBV10-1; CDR3 protein: CASSEHLSTDTQYF
V gene: TRBV12-3/TRBV12-4; CDR3 protein: CASSFRENTEAFF
V gene: TRBV28; CDR3 protein: CASSFKRGPEVPGELFF
V gene: TRBV28; CDR3 protein: CASSRGGTRGHNEQFF